Below, 8 T cell receptor beta chains from the same sample are listed, as sequenced in a study of T cell responses to AZD1222 COVID-19 vaccine (dated by TCRdb to the early 2020s). Libraries came from the immunoSEQ multiplex PCR assay. Sourced from immuneACCESS, this table was stored by TCRdb with only in-frame sequences that have V and J called. A share of the clones is absent; for the studies checked, an unresolved V gene accounts for under half, and the remainder has no known explanation. In this sample the table shows some 120,000 clones, around 88% of which occur a single time. The ten largest clones represent around 8.7% of the sample. This specimen's time point label, per the study, means: baseline before first vaccination. The input for sequencing was peripheral blood, taken on day 0 of AZD1222 vaccination. The receptor set was obtained from an adult in good health.

The rearrangement links TRBV5-1 to TRBJ2-7; 8 bases agree with TRBD2. The CDR3 covers 15 residues. Germline CDR1 and CDR2: SGHRS and YFSETQ. The V segment lost 3 bases and the J segment 6 bases; nucleotides outside the gene matches: 11. The CDR3 loop reads CASSSIPGLGGEQYF. CDR3 sequence (DNA): TGCGCCAGCAGCTCTATACCGGGACTAGGGGGCGAGCAGTACTTC.

The CDR3 DNA reads as TGTGCCAGTATAAATACAGGGTCAACTAACTATGGCTACACCTTC. This encodes CASINTGSTNYGYTF. The chain carries TRBV19 and TRBJ1-2, with TRBD1 as a possible D gene (6 bases). The V gene's germline CDR1 is LNHDA and CDR2 SQIVND (reference sequence). The V end lost 7 bases, the J end lost 0 bases, and 15 bases lay between the germline ends. This CDR3 has 15 residues.

The chain is built from TRBV19 and TRBJ2-2; 7 bases agree with TRBD1. This CDR3 spans 15 amino acids. V trimming: 2 bases; J trimming: 0 bases; junction bases outside the gene matches: 0. Germline CDR1 is LNHDA and CDR2 is SQIVND (reference sequence). The CDR3 bases are TGTGCCAGTAGTATAACAGGGGCGAACACCGGGGAGCTGTTTTTT. This sequence encodes CASSITGANTGELFF.

V and J are TRBV19 and TRBJ2-7; the match to TRBD2 covers 13 bases. The germline CDR1 and CDR2 sequences are LNHDA and SQIVND (reference sequence). The trim removed 4 bases at V and 4 bases at J, leaving 7 bases unmatched. This CDR3 is 16 amino acids long. CDR3 bases: TGTGCCAGTAGTAGCCGGACTAGCGGGAGTTTTTACGAGCAGTACTTC. This sequence encodes CASSSRTSGSFYEQYF. The full variable domain, with the rest looked up from reference TRBV19 and TRBJ2-7, is DGGITQSPKYLFRKEGQNVTLSCEQNLNHDAMYWYRQDPGQGLRLIYYSQIVNDFQKGDIAEGYSVSREKKESFPLTVTSAQKNPTAFYLCASSSRTSGSFYEQYFGPGTRLTVT.

This chain connects TRBV5-1 to TRBJ2-5; 7 bases align to TRBD1. Trimming removed 3 bases from V and 1 base from J; junction bases left unmatched: 3. CDR3 length: 14 residues. Germline CDR1 reads SGHRS; CDR2 reads YFSETQ. The CDR3 loop reads CASSSGQFQETQYF. The CDR3 DNA reads TGCGCCAGCAGCTCGGGACAGTTCCAAGAGACCCAGTACTTC.

The chain couples TRBV9 to TRBJ2-3; no clear D gene. The germline V and J ends were trimmed by 0 bases and 0 bases, with 8 bases remaining between them. The germline V gene encodes CDR1 SGDLS and CDR2 YYNGEE. The CDR3 consists of 15 residues. The CDR3 loop reads CASSVEGRSTDTQYF. In DNA, the CDR3 is TGTGCCAGCAGCGTAGAGGGTCGTAGCACAGATACGCAGTATTTT.

The rearrangement uses TRBV18 and TRBJ2-1; 10 bases line up with TRBD2. Germline V gene data show CDR1 as KGHSH and CDR2 as LQKENI. V lost 6 bases to trimming and J lost 0 bases; unmatched junction nucleotides: 11. This CDR3 contains 18 residues. The CDR3 region is CASSLLELAGVSYNEQFF. The DNA for the CDR3 is TGTGCCAGCTCGCTACTGGAGCTAGCGGGAGTCTCCTACAATGAGCAGTTCTTC.

The rearrangement uses TRBV18 and TRBJ2-7; D might be TRBD1 (6 bases). The V gene's germline CDR1 is KGHSH and CDR2 LQKENI. With 2 bases removed from V and 0 bases from J, the gap between germline ends came to 17 bases. This CDR3 is 17 amino acids long. In DNA, the CDR3 is TGTGCCAGCTCACCATCTAACAGGGTGATCGGCTCCTACGAGCAGTACTTC. Translated: CASSPSNRVIGSYEQYF.